A single sample gave rise to the 18 T cell receptor beta chains below, sequenced in a study of blood T cell repertoires in COVID-19. Some clones are missing from TCRdb's copy, which holds only in-frame ones; the method was immunoSEQ multiplex PCR. Of 90,000 to 100,000 clones in the sample, just over 90% were seen once. Sequencing used peripheral blood. Receptor source: a man aged 45 to 65 with acute or convalescent COVID-19.

This chain uses TRBV11-2 with TRBJ1-1, with D hard to call. The CDR3 covers 19 residues. Germline V gives CDR1 SGHAT, CDR2 FQNNGV. The V end was cut by 2 bases, the J end by 0 bases, with 22 bases between. The CDR3 coding sequence is TGTGCCAGCAGCTTAAGAGCCGGTGGCCTAGGTGGAATGAACACTGAAGCTTTCTTT. Encoded protein: CASSLRAGGLGGMNTEAFF.

The rearrangement links TRBV19 to TRBJ2-7; 7 bases are shared with TRBD1. The germline CDR1 and CDR2 sequences are LNHDA and SQIVND (reference sequence). V gave up 5 bases and J gave up 2 bases; unmatched junction bases: 9. The CDR3 totals 15 residues. The CDR3 reads CASSAGTDATYEQYF. As DNA, the CDR3 is TGTGCCAGTAGTGCCGGGACAGATGCAACCTACGAGCAGTACTTC.

The V gene is TRBV7-2, the J gene TRBJ2-3; 11 bases map to TRBD2. The CDR3 runs to 17 residues. Germline V gene data show CDR1 as SGHTA and CDR2 as FQGNSA. The V and J ends lost 2 bases and 4 bases, in that order; junction bases with no gene match: 8. The CDR3 bases are TGTGCCAGCAGCTTATCCGGGACTAGCGGTACCGCAGATACGCAGTATTTT. As protein: CASSLSGTSGTADTQYF.

CDR3 loop: CASTRGAAGELFF. DNA for the CDR3: TGTGCCAGCACCCGGGGGGCGGCCGGGGAGCTGTTTTTT. The genes are TRBV6-5 and TRBJ2-2, with a tentative D call TRBD2 (7 bases). The CDR3 is made up of 13 amino acids. V was trimmed by 7 bases and J by 6 bases, leaving 12 bases between them. From germline, CDR1 is MNHEY and CDR2 SVGAGI.

In this sample, this clone turned up once. The chain joins TRBV5-6 to TRBJ1-2, with TRBD1 identical over 7 bases. The germline gives CDR1 SGHDT, CDR2 YYEEEE. This CDR3 region has 13 residues. V dropped 0 bases and J dropped 6; count of bases not matched to a gene: 2. The CDR3 coding sequence is TGTGCCAGCAGCTTGGGACAGGGAGATGGCTACACCTTC. It translates to CASSLGQGDGYTF. The whole variable domain, remainder taken from reference TRBV5-6 and TRBJ1-2, is DAGVTQSPTHLIKTRGQQVTLRCSPKSGHDTVSWYQQALGQGPQFIFQYYEEEERQRGNFPDRFSGHQFPNYSSELNVNALLLGDSALYLCASSLGQGDGYTFGSGTRLTVV.

V usage is TRBV3-1 (or the pseudogene TRBV3-2) and J usage is TRBJ2-2; maybe TRBD1 (6 bases). Germline CDR1 is LGHDT and CDR2 is YNNKEL (reference sequence). The V end was cut by 5 bases, the J end by 4 bases, with 14 bases between. The CDR3 loop spans 15 amino acids. The CDR3 nucleotides read TGTGCCAGCAGCAATTCGGGACACTCCACCGGGGAGCTGTTTTTT. As protein: CASSNSGHSTGELFF.

The chain couples TRBV18 to TRBJ2-7, with D possibly being TRBD1 (7 bases). The CDR3 sequence is 14 residues long. Per germline, CDR1 KGHSH and CDR2 LQKENI. V lost 6 bases to trimming and J lost 2 bases, with 14 bases between them. The chain's CDR3 is CASSAGQQTYEQYF. DNA for the CDR3: TGTGCCAGCTCGGCGGGACAGCAGACCTACGAGCAGTACTTC.

The CDR3 loop reads CASRRPGAPNTEAFF. The DNA for the CDR3 is TGTGCCAGCAGACGTCCTGGGGCCCCGAACACTGAAGCTTTCTTT. V usage is TRBV6-5 and J usage is TRBJ1-1, with a possible D match to TRBD1 (5 bases). The germline V gene encodes CDR1 MNHEY and CDR2 SVGAGI. Trimming took off 6 bases at V and 1 base at J, with 15 bases between the two ends. This CDR3 has 15 amino acids.

The chain uses TRBV10-3 and TRBJ2-5; D gene unclear. CDR3 length: 12 residues. Looked up from germline, CDR1 is ENHRY and CDR2 is SYGVKD. The ends were cut back, 0 bases at V and 5 bases at J, with 4 bases in the middle. The chain's CDR3 is CAISESSETQYF. The CDR3, as DNA: TGTGCCATCAGTGAGTCGAGTGAGACCCAGTACTTC.

V gene TRBV14 combines with J gene TRBJ2-5, with D possibly being TRBD1 (5 bases). CDR1 and CDR2 from the germline V gene are SGHDN and FVKESK. V was clipped by 4 bases and J by 1 base, with 13 bases between them. The CDR3 is 15 residues long. CDR3 sequence (DNA): TGTGCCAGCAGCCCCGGTGGGGCCCCCCAAGAGACCCAGTACTTC. Translating it yields CASSPGGAPQETQYF.

To note about this clone: Other DNA variants within this sample encode the same CDR3. The J gene is TRBJ1-3, the V gene TRBV4-3; 8 bases fit TRBD1. The germline V gene has CDR1 LGHNA and CDR2 YSLEER. The junction had 3 bases not matched to a gene; V was cut back by 1 base and J by 4 bases. CDR3 size: 15 residues. CDR3 DNA: TGCGCCAGCAGCCAAGCCGGGACAGGAGGAAACACCATATATTTT. Amino acid sequence: CASSQAGTGGNTIYF.

The V gene is TRBV9, the J gene TRBJ1-1, with no clear D. The germline V and J ends were trimmed by 0 bases and 0 bases, with 12 bases remaining between them. The CDR3 is 16 residues long. CDR1 and CDR2 from the germline V gene are SGDLS and YYNGEE. CDR3 region: CASSVVTEDLNTEAFF. CDR3 coding DNA: TGTGCCAGCAGCGTAGTGACGGAAGACTTGAACACTGAAGCTTTCTTT.

The chain joins TRBV14 to TRBJ2-7; 10 bases match TRBD2. J gave up 4 bases and V 3 bases, and 6 bases lay outside the gene matches. Germline loops: CDR1 SGHDN, CDR2 FVKESK. The CDR3 loop spans 15 amino acids. CDR3 sequence reads: CASSHPGLARYEQYF. In DNA form, the CDR3 reads TGTGCCAGCAGCCACCCGGGACTAGCGAGGTACGAGCAGTACTTC.

J is TRBJ1-2 and V is TRBV18, with D perhaps matching TRBD1 (6 bases). The V and J ends lost 2 bases and 8 bases respectively, with 15 bases between them. CDR3 length: 14 amino acids. The V gene's germline CDR1 is KGHSH and CDR2 LQKENI. CDR3 bases: TGTGCCAGCTCACCAGGCAGGGGAGGGAGAGGCTACACCTTC. This codes for CASSPGRGGRGYTF.

The rearrangement uses TRBV19 and TRBJ1-5, with D perhaps TRBD1 (5 bases). This CDR3 has 17 residues. The V gene's germline CDR1 is LNHDA and CDR2 SQIVND (reference sequence). Trimming shortened V by 1 base and J by 0 bases, and 13 bases separated the two germline ends. The DNA of the CDR3 is TGTGCCAGTAGTATAGGTAAGGGGCGATATAGCAATCAGCCCCAGCATTTT. Amino acid sequence: CASSIGKGRYSNQPQHF.

The J gene is TRBJ1-1, the V gene TRBV7-9; no clear D gene. The ends were cut back, 5 bases at V and 1 base at J, with 14 bases in the middle. The CDR3 is 15 residues long. The V gene's germline CDR1 is SEHNR and CDR2 FQNEAQ (reference sequence). DNA of the CDR3: TGTGCCAGCAGCCTAAAGGGCGGGAGGAACACTGAAGCTTTCTTT. It translates to CASSLKGGRNTEAFF.

The chain is built from TRBV6-2 or TRBV6-3 and TRBJ1-5; D call uncertain. This CDR3 is 14 amino acids long. Looked up from germline, CDR1 is MNHEY and CDR2 is SVGEGT. V gave up 0 bases and J gave up 7 bases, with 10 bases separating them. DNA for the CDR3: TGTGCCAGCAGTTACTCGGGTGGGCCCCAGCCCCAGCATTTT. Protein sequence: CASSYSGGPQPQHF.

CDR3 loop: CAISGGQGNQPQHF. In DNA form, the CDR3 reads TGTGCCATCAGTGGGGGACAGGGCAATCAGCCCCAGCATTTT. The rearrangement uses TRBV10-3 and TRBJ1-5; 8 bases are a match to TRBD1. There are 14 residues in the CDR3. CDR1 is ENHRY and CDR2 is SYGVKD in the germline V gene. The trim removed 4 bases at V and 2 bases at J, leaving 1 base unmatched.